This T cell receptor delta chain was sequenced for a study of gammadelta T cells in human blood. General study results and limits: Polyclonal expansion of innate γδ T cells after birth appeared microbially driven.

From germline, CDR1 is GEAIGNYY and CDR2 EKD. Trimming cost V 2 bases and J 0 bases; bases outside gene matches: 3. The CDR3 spans 19 residues. This clone counts as medium-sized. The antigen remains unidentified. TCRdb used CATT to re-call clones from the RT-PCR reads. The repertoire holds about 1,900 delta-chain clones, with 2.5% to 3% as singletons. This TCR was sampled from a human fetus. The genes are TRDV2 and TRDJ3; TRDD3 aligns across 13 bases. Sample: Vgamma9Vdelta2 gamma-delta T cells from fetal blood. In DNA form, the CDR3 reads TGTGCCTGTGACAAACTGGGGGATACGAGCTCCTGGGACACCCGACAGATGTTTTTC. Translation gives CACDKLGDTSSWDTRQMFF.